This TCR beta chain is drawn from a study of blood T cells in healthy people across ages. Broader study findings: For the donors, CMV status was unknown and possibly confounded expanded clonotype changes.

The use of a sample-barcoded 5' primer and a J-beta primer mix characterized a second PCR of about 7 to 12 cycles. Researchers report that a template-switch adaptor with 12 random nucleotides tagged each cDNA molecule. TCRdb reanalysed the 5' RACE reads using MiXCR and keeps one entry per CDR3 protein. The data show some 800,000 distinct CDR3 sequences, with around a quarter seen just once and roughly 3.5% held by the top ten. V was trimmed by 11 bases and J by 0 bases, leaving 15 bases between them. CDR3 length equals 14 residues. The V gene's germline CDR1 is MDHEN and CDR2 SYDVKM. The table lists this clonotype with a few counts. Antigen unknown. This sample also appeared in a second study, on T cells of mothers and their children. That source notes: The extracted RNA was employed in its entirety for cDNA synthesis, at around 1.4 ug per 15 ul. The study found slightly higher but non-significant overlap in related versus unrelated mother-child pairs.

Sequencing was carried out using blood. The clonotype originates from a boy younger than 18 in good health. V gene TRBV28 combines with J gene TRBJ2-3; possibly TRBD1 or TRBD2 for D (6 bases each). Written as DNA, the CDR3 is TGTGCCTGTGGGGGGCCTCTCAGCACAGATACGCAGTATTTT. Its protein product is CACGGPLSTDTQYF.